Presented here are 17 T cell receptor beta chains from one specimen sequenced in a study of shared clonotypes between healthy human individuals. Sequencing used immunoSEQ multiplex PCR; TCRdb keeps in-frame clones, though not all of them. The table records about 980,000 clones, roughly 72% of them present only once. Sequenced sample: memory CD4+ T cells sorted from blood. The subset was: CD45RA-negative fraction. These receptors came from a man younger than 35 in good health.

The chain recombines TRBV2 with TRBJ2-3, with 7 bases that match TRBD2. V shed 6 bases and J 1 base; nucleotides not matched to a gene: 7. The CDR3 runs 15 residues. The V gene's germline CDR1 is SNHLY and CDR2 FYNNEI. This chain's CDR3 is CASRSTSVRTDTQYF. CDR3 nucleotide sequence: TGTGCCAGCAGAAGCACTAGCGTACGCACAGATACGCAGTATTTT. The full variable domain, rest sourced from reference TRBV2 and TRBJ2-3, is EPEVTQTPSHQVTQMGQEVILRCVPISNHLYFYWYRQILGQKVEFLVSFYNNEISEKSEIFDDQFSVERPDGSNFTLKIRSTKLEDSAMYFCASRSTSVRTDTQYFGPGTRLTVL.

The chain carries TRBV6-1 and TRBJ2-7; 9 bases map to TRBD1. Trimming at V came to 2 bases and at J to 6 bases, leaving 8 bases not matched to a gene. Germline lookup yields CDR1 MNHNS and CDR2 SASEGT. There are 15 residues in the CDR3. CDR3 protein: CASSEPHRGPGEQYF. In nucleotides, the CDR3 is TGTGCCAGCAGTGAACCGCACAGGGGGCCGGGCGAGCAGTACTTC.

This sequence joins TRBV10-3 and TRBJ2-4; D is tentatively TRBD1 or TRBD2 (5 bases each). The V gene's germline CDR1 is ENHRY and CDR2 SYGVKD. Trimming shortened V by 2 bases and J by 0 bases, and 11 bases separated the two germline ends. The CDR3 consists of 16 residues. CDR3 loop: CAISEGGYLAKNIQYF. DNA of the CDR3: TGTGCCATCAGTGAGGGGGGATATCTAGCCAAAAACATTCAGTACTTC.

This clone was found once. The CDR3 loop is CASSRRGAGVNTGELFF. CDR3 in DNA: TGTGCCAGCAGCCGCCGGGGGGCGGGAGTGAACACCGGGGAGCTGTTTTTT. The V gene is TRBV11-2, the J gene TRBJ2-2; weak D call: TRBD2 (7 bases). The ends were cut back, 5 bases at V and 1 base at J, with 17 bases in the middle. This CDR3 has 17 amino acids. Germline CDR1 reads SGHAT; CDR2 reads FQNNGV.

Only a few counts were recorded for this clone. This rearrangement joins TRBV28 to TRBJ1-5; a weak D match, TRBD1 (6 bases). Per germline, CDR1 MDHEN and CDR2 SYDVKM. Trimming left V 3 bases short and J 7 bases short, with 16 bases between. CDR3 size: 15 residues. Here the CDR3 reads CASSFAGAGRQPQHF. The CDR3 DNA reads TGTGCCAGCAGTTTCGCAGGGGCGGGGAGACAGCCCCAGCATTTT.

The J gene is TRBJ1-5, the V gene TRBV10-3; D is perhaps TRBD1 (6 bases). Per the germline V gene, CDR1 is ENHRY and CDR2 is SYGVKD. The CDR3 has 14 residues. The V end lost 0 bases, the J end lost 5 bases, and 8 bases lay between the germline ends. The CDR3, as DNA: TGTGCCATCAGTGAGTCAGGGGGGGATCAGCCCCAGCATTTT. It specifies CAISESGGDQPQHF.

The chain has TRBV18 and TRBJ1-1; TRBD1 matches at 11 bases. Per the germline V gene, CDR1 is KGHSH and CDR2 is LQKENI. J lost 7 bases, V lost 5 bases, and 6 bases had no gene match. CDR3 length: 14 amino acids. This CDR3 is CASSRTGGSIEAFF. For the CDR3, the DNA is TGTGCCAGCTCAAGGACAGGGGGCTCGATTGAAGCTTTCTTT.

The chain employs TRBV4-1 and TRBJ1-2; D perhaps matches TRBD1 (5 bases). The CDR3 runs to 13 residues. Trimming removed 6 bases at V and 8 bases at J, with 16 bases between. Per the germline V gene, CDR1 is MGHRA and CDR2 is YSYEKL. CDR3 DNA sequence: TGCGCCAGCAGTTTGGTGGAGGGGTACGGCTACACCTTC. This sequence encodes CASSLVEGYGYTF.

The chain recombines TRBV6-7 with TRBJ1-2; maybe TRBD1 (6 bases). TRBV6-7 is an open reading frame, and its role is uncertain. There are 20 residues in the CDR3. V was shortened by 0 bases and J by 0 bases, with 23 bases between the two germline ends. For the CDR3, the DNA is TGTGCCAGCAGTTACTCGAGTTGTCTAGAGTTGTCAGGGGCTAACTATGGCTACACCTTC. This encodes CASSYSSCLELSGANYGYTF.

The V gene is TRBV7-2, the J gene TRBJ2-7, with D unclear. Germline V lookup: CDR1 SGHTA, CDR2 FQGNSA. The V gene lost 1 base and the J gene lost 1 base, with 11 bases spanning the gap. This CDR3 comprises 15 residues. The chain's CDR3 is CASSLGQQLSYEQYF. Here the CDR3 DNA reads TGTGCCAGCAGCTTAGGCCAACAGTTGTCCTACGAGCAGTACTTC.

CDR3 in DNA: TGTGCCAGCTCACTAGGGACTCATCCTAATCAGCCCCAGCATTTT. It encodes CASSLGTHPNQPQHF. V is TRBV18 and J is TRBJ1-5, with D tentatively TRBD1 (5 bases). Germline lookup yields CDR1 KGHSH and CDR2 LQKENI. Deletions cut 4 bases from V and 4 bases from J, with 14 bases between. The CDR3 contains 15 residues.

The chain carries TRBV2 and TRBJ2-1; the D gene could be TRBD1 or TRBD2 (5 bases each). Germline V gene data show CDR1 as SNHLY and CDR2 as FYNNEI. The CDR3 contains 15 residues. Trimming shortened V by 3 bases and J by 10 bases, and 19 bases separated the two germline ends. The CDR3 protein is CASSDPRDGFAEQFF. The DNA for the CDR3 is TGTGCCAGCAGTGACCCCCGGGACGGCTTTGCGGAGCAGTTCTTC.

This chain links TRBV19 with TRBJ2-7; the D call may be TRBD1 or TRBD2 (5 bases each). The CDR3 sequence is 15 residues long. The V end was cut by 5 bases, the J end by 3 bases, with 17 bases between. CDR1 and CDR2 from the germline V gene are LNHDA and SQIVND (reference sequence). The CDR3 DNA is TGTGCCAGTAGTGATTCAGGGTTGGGGGTCTACGAGCAGTACTTC. This translates into CASSDSGLGVYEQYF.

The V call is TRBV6-5, the J call TRBJ2-2, with D maybe TRBD2 (7 bases). This CDR3 has 15 amino acids. Germline V gene data show CDR1 as MNHEY and CDR2 as SVGAGI. The V and J ends lost 6 bases and 9 bases respectively, with 20 bases between them. The CDR3 DNA sequence: TGTGCCAGCAGCCAAGGGGGGGGGCGGTTCTGGGAGCTGTTTTTT. This gives the protein CASSQGGGRFWELFF.

This clone was counted at least ten times. CDR3 in DNA: TGTGCCAGCAGCTTCGGAGGGGCAGGTTCACCCCTCCACTTT. The encoded protein is CASSFGGAGSPLHF. J is TRBJ1-6 and V is TRBV5-8; TRBD1 is a possible D gene (5 bases). Germline loops: CDR1 SGHTS, CDR2 YDEGEE. Trimming cost V 2 bases and J 9 bases, with 12 bases left between them. The CDR3 loop spans 14 amino acids.

The V and J genes are TRBV2 and TRBJ1-2; 7 bases map to TRBD1. Germline CDR1 is SNHLY and CDR2 is FYNNEI. The CDR3 spans 13 residues. With V trimmed by 7 bases and J by 3 bases, 5 bases remained unmatched. CDR3 sequence (DNA): TGTGCCAGCATCCGGGACAGCTACTATGGCTACACCTTC. This gives the protein CASIRDSYYGYTF.

This clone was counted once. This sequence joins TRBV4-3 and TRBJ2-1; D possibly uses TRBD1 or TRBD2 (5 bases each). CDR1 LGHNA and CDR2 YSLEER come from the germline V gene. V gave up 0 bases and J gave up 0 bases, with 12 bases separating them. This CDR3 has 17 amino acids. CDR3 region: CASSQEDSGSSYNEQFF. CDR3 DNA sequence: TGCGCCAGCAGCCAAGAAGACAGCGGCAGCTCCTACAATGAGCAGTTCTTC.